Listed below are T cell receptor beta chains from one sample, sequenced in a study of blood T cell repertoires in COVID-19. Generated by immunoSEQ multiplex PCR, the TCRdb table keeps only in-frame clones and is missing some. The sample comprises 250,000 to 350,000 clones, roughly 90% of which are singletons, and roughly 4% rests with the top ten. The sequenced material came from peripheral blood. These receptors were obtained from a woman in her 50s with active or convalescent COVID-19. Each CDR3 is given with its conserved first and last residue. Each record gives: clone size, D gene, V gene, J gene, CDR3 protein, CDR3 DNA. The D gene is left open where the match is weak. Clone size, where shown, is once, few, many, or a class for clones that have expanded.

once	TRBD1	TRBV5-4	TRBJ2-2	CASSSPGQGSTGELFF	TGTGCCAGCAGCTCCCCGGGACAGGGTTCCACCGGGGAGCTGTTTTTT
.	.	TRBV4-3	TRBJ2-7	CASSPTTGSYEQYF	TGCGCCAGCAGCCCTACTACAGGTAGCTACGAGCAGTACTTC
.	TRBD2	TRBV10-3	TRBJ2-2	CAISLAGGTTGELFF	TGTGCCATCAGTTTAGCGGGGGGGACCACCGGGGAGCTGTTTTTT
.	.	TRBV2	TRBJ2-1	CASRQGYGNEQFF	TGTGCCAGCCGGCAGGGCTATGGGAATGAGCAGTTCTTC
.	TRBD1	TRBV27	TRBJ1-5	CASSAGQGNQPQHF	TGTGCCAGCAGTGCGGGACAGGGAAATCAGCCCCAGCATTTT
.	.	TRBV6-5	TRBJ2-1	CASSSDFRRGEFF	TGTGCCAGCAGTTCGGACTTCCGTCGAGGAGAGTTCTTC
.	.	TRBV4-3	TRBJ2-7	CASSQDVYYEQYF	TGCGCCAGCAGCCAAGATGTTTATTACGAGCAGTACTTC
.	.	TRBV19	TRBJ2-7	CASSMTASYEQYF	TGTGCCAGTAGTATGACAGCGTCCTACGAGCAGTACTTC
once	TRBD1	TRBV28	TRBJ2-7	CASRPGTGAAGLNEQYF	TGTGCCAGCAGACCAGGGACAGGGGCCGCCGGGCTTAATGAGCAGTACTTC
.	.	TRBV5-1	TRBJ1-2	CASSPFGQNYGYTF	TGCGCCAGCAGCCCCTTCGGACAGAACTATGGCTACACCTTC
.	TRBD1	TRBV2	TRBJ1-1	CASRTTGLIPNTEAFF	TGTGCCAGCAGAACGACAGGGTTAATCCCGAACACTGAAGCTTTCTTT
few	TRBD1	TRBV27	TRBJ1-5	CASSHHVSTGSNQPQHF	TGTGCCAGCAGTCACCATGTATCGACAGGGAGCAATCAGCCCCAGCATTTT
.	.	TRBV18	TRBJ2-2	CASSPAGTGELFF	TGTGCCAGCTCACCGGCCGGGACCGGGGAGCTGTTTTTT
.	TRBD2	TRBV4-1	TRBJ2-1	CASSQPVAGGPEQFF	TGCGCCAGCAGCCAACCTGTAGCGGGAGGGCCTGAGCAGTTCTTC
.	TRBD2	TRBV5-1	TRBJ2-3	CASCLAGDGDTQYF	TGCGCCAGCTGTCTAGCGGGGGATGGAGATACGCAGTATTTT
.	.	TRBV11-1	TRBJ1-1	CASSLRGTEAFF	TGTGCCAGCAGCTTACGGGGGACTGAAGCTTTCTTT
.	TRBD1	TRBV5-5	TRBJ1-3	CASSWGQGSGNTIYF	TGTGCCAGCAGCTGGGGACAGGGGTCTGGAAACACCATATATTTT
.	TRBD1	TRBV9	TRBJ1-2	CASSARRTGIYGYTF	TGTGCCAGCAGCGCTCGCCGGACAGGTATCTATGGCTACACCTTC